This TCR beta chain is drawn from a study of T cell repertoires in cytomegalovirus infection. Study context: Recently identified HLA-C-restricted CMV epitopes were used, and well-studied HLA-B-restricted CMV epitopes were used as well. An indication of both CMV infection and matching HLA type came from public TCR beta signatures. General study findings and limits: Cumulated frequencies of public TCR beta families served to identify carriers of CMV plus the relevant HLA.

TCRdb re-analysed the reads in MiXCR, keeping a single row per CDR3 protein. The sample comprises roughly 280,000 distinct CDR3 sequences, around 20% of which are singletons, and roughly a fifth rests with the top ten. The CDR3 totals 17 residues. V dropped 5 bases and J dropped 3 bases, with 20 bases sitting between them. Looked up from germline, CDR1 is MDHEN and CDR2 is SYDVKM. This clonotype was counted between two and nine times. Antigen: not known. This specimen was cultured PBMCs, taken from culture after CMV antigen stimulation. The chain combines TRBV28 with TRBJ1-5, with no clear D. This sequence was found in a human donor in good health (CMV status not recorded). Some clones in this sample may be carry-over from other donors' samples. DNA of the CDR3: TGTGCCAGCAGTAGACACTGGGTTAAAGGTCTCAATCAGCCCCAGCATTTT. It specifies CASSRHWVKGLNQPQHF.